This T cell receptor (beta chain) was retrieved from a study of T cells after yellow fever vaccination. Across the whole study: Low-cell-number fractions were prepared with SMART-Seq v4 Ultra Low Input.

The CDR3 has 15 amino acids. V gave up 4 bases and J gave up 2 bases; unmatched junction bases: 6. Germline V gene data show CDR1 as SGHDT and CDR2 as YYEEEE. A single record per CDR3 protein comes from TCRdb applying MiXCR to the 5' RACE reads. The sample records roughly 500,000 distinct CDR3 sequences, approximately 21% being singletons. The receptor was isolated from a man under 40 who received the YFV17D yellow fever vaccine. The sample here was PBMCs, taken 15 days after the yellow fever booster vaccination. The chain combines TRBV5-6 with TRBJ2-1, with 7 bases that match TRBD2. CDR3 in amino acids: CASSLPSGAYNEQFF. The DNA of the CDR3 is TGTGCCAGCAGCCTCCCTAGCGGAGCCTACAATGAGCAGTTCTTC.